Below, 6 T cell receptor beta chains from the same sample are listed, as sequenced in a study of untreated major depressive disorder. Overall study findings and caveats: TRBV05-01 (Vbeta 5.1) usage was higher in CD4+ T cells of depressed patients than controls.

Libraries were prepared by immunoSEQ multiplex PCR; TCRdb keeps only in-frame clonotypes and omits some of them. The sample includes roughly 25,000 clones, roughly nine tenths of them seen just once. These receptors have no known antigen. Material: CD4+ T cells from PBMCs. The receptors were gathered from a young woman with major depressive disorder.

V usage is TRBV7-3 and J usage is TRBJ2-3; D unresolved. Germline V gives CDR1 SGHTA, CDR2 FQGTGA. V was trimmed by 2 bases and J by 3 bases, leaving 9 bases between them. The CDR3 is made up of 14 amino acids. CDR3 in amino acids: CASSLFSSTDTQYF. The CDR3, as DNA: TGTGCCAGCAGCTTATTTAGCAGTACAGATACGCAGTATTTT. The complete variable domain, with remaining parts taken from reference TRBV7-3 and TRBJ2-3, reads GAGVSQTPSNKVTEKGKYVELRCDPISGHTALYWYRQSLGQGPEFLIYFQGTGAADDSGLPNDRFFAVRPEGSVSTLKIQRTERGDSAVYLCASSLFSSTDTQYFGPGTRLTVL.

This sequence joins TRBV11-3 and TRBJ2-7; TRBD1 matches at 9 bases. V dropped 0 bases and J dropped 1; count of bases not matched to a gene: 4. Germline assignment: CDR1 SGHNT and CDR2 YENEEA. The CDR3 totals 16 residues. As DNA, the CDR3 is TGTGCCAGCAGCTTAGATTCCGGGACAGGGTCCTACGAGCAGTACTTC. Amino acid sequence: CASSLDSGTGSYEQYF.

The gene calls are TRBV6-5 and TRBJ2-3; D is undetermined. From germline, CDR1 is MNHEY and CDR2 SVGAGI. The CDR3 consists of 15 residues. Trimming shortened V by 7 bases and J by 1 base, and 15 bases separated the two germline ends. The CDR3, as DNA: TGTGCCAGCAAGATGGCAGGTTCTGGCACAGATACGCAGTATTTT. It codes for CASKMAGSGTDTQYF.

This chain connects TRBV7-2 to TRBJ2-3, with TRBD2 matching 7 bases. Germline V gene sequence: CDR1 SGHTA, CDR2 FQGNSA. The CDR3 sequence is 14 residues long. With V trimmed by 5 bases and J by 7 bases, 9 bases remained unmatched. In DNA form, the CDR3 reads TGTGCCAGCAGCCCGGGACTAATTTCGCATACGCAGTATTTT. Residues: CASSPGLISHTQYF.

The chain joins TRBV29-1 to TRBJ2-2; D call uncertain. V was clipped by 6 bases and J by 1 base, with 12 bases between them. The CDR3 spans 14 residues. Germline assignment: CDR1 SQVTM and CDR2 ANQGSEA. Here the CDR3 reads CSVQLGLNTGELFF. The CDR3 bases are TGCAGCGTGCAGTTGGGGTTGAACACCGGGGAGCTGTTTTTT.

The V call is TRBV4-1, the J call TRBJ1-2; D is ambiguous. This CDR3 has 17 residues. V was cut by 0 bases and J by 1 base, with 15 bases left in between. Germline V gene lookup returns CDR1 MGHRA and CDR2 YSYEKL. The CDR3 nucleotides read TGCGCCAGCAGCCAAGATGGATGGGGAGGAGTTAACTATGGCTACACCTTC. Translated, it gives CASSQDGWGGVNYGYTF.